A selection of T cell receptor beta chains follows, all from one sample in a study of beta chain features in type 1 diabetes. The table came from immunoSEQ multiplex PCR; TCRdb's copy has only in-frame clones and leaves some out. The sample lists 600,000 to 700,000 clones; 13% were seen once. The sequencing sample was made of naive CD4+ T cells from blood. All receptors come from a man aged 18 to 30 with type 1 diabetes. Each CDR3 is given with its conserved first and last residue. D genes are given only for firm matches. Rows give clone size only sometimes, using once, few, many, or a class for an expanded clone.

d_call clone_size j_call v_call cdr3_nt cdr3_aa
TRBD2 NA TRBJ2-7 TRBV30 TGTGCCTGGAGTGCCCCTAAGGTAGCGGGGACTCCTGGCGAGCAGTACTTC CAWSAPKVAGTPGEQYF
NA few TRBJ1-1 TRBV18 TGTGCCAGCTCACCAGGACGGACCGAGGCTTTCTTT CASSPGRTEAFF
NA few TRBJ2-3 TRBV29-1 TGCAGCGTTGAGAGGGAAAGCACAGATACGCAGTATTTT CSVERESTDTQYF
NA NA TRBJ2-5 TRBV10-3 TGTGCCATCAGTGATAGCGGACAAGAGACCCAGTACTTC CAISDSGQETQYF
NA NA TRBJ2-3 TRBV29-1 TGCAGCGTTGGGGGCAGGGGAAGGACAGATACGCAGTATTTT CSVGGRGRTDTQYF
NA few TRBJ2-2 TRBV5-1 TGCGCCAGCAGGGGCCCGGGGTACACCGGGGAGCTGTTTTTT CASRGPGYTGELFF
NA NA TRBJ2-1 TRBV30 TGTGCCTGGAGTGTCTTGTCCACCTCCTACAATGAGCAGTTCTTC CAWSVLSTSYNEQFF
NA NA TRBJ2-7 TRBV11-3 TGTGCCAGCAGCCCAAGCGGATACGAGCAGTACTTC CASSPSGYEQYF
TRBD1 NA TRBJ2-3 TRBV11-3 TGTGCCAGCAGCGTGAACAGGGGGTCAGATACGCAGTATTTT CASSVNRGSDTQYF
NA NA TRBJ2-3 TRBV9 TGTGCCAGCAGCCTACACGGCCTGGATACGCAGTATTTT CASSLHGLDTQYF
TRBD1 NA TRBJ1-6 TRBV28 TGTGCCAGCAGCCCGGGACAGTATAATTCACCCCTCCACTTT CASSPGQYNSPLHF
NA NA TRBJ1-1 TRBV7-7 TGTGCCAGCAGCTCCGGTCCGAACACTGAAGCTTTCTTT CASSSGPNTEAFF
NA NA TRBJ1-1 TRBV30 TGTGCCTGGAGTGTACTTAGGAACACTGAAGCTTTCTTT CAWSVLRNTEAFF
TRBD1 few TRBJ1-6 TRBV7-6 TGTGCCAGCAGCCCCGGGACAGGGCGGTCCTATAATTCACCCCTCCACTTT CASSPGTGRSYNSPLHF
NA few TRBJ1-5 TRBV19 TGTGCCAGTAGTACCCGGACAGGCAATCAGCCCCAGCATTTT CASSTRTGNQPQHF
NA NA TRBJ2-1 TRBV7-8 TGTGCCAGCAGCTTAGCGCAAGGTGTCTACAATGAGCAGTTCTTC CASSLAQGVYNEQFF
TRBD1 few TRBJ1-4 TRBV4-1 TGCGCCAGCAGCCAACCAATCCGGGACAGGGAAAGTGAAAAACTGTTTTTT CASSQPIRDRESEKLFF
NA few TRBJ1-1 TRBV5-1 TGCGCCAGCAGCGGGGACCCCTCCTCTGGGACAGCTTTCTTT CASSGDPSSGTAFF
TRBD1 NA TRBJ1-2 TRBV18 TGTGCCAGCTCACCCGACAGGGATGGCTATGGCTACACCTTC CASSPDRDGYGYTF
NA few TRBJ1-1 TRBV14 TGTGCCAGCAGCCTACAGACTACGCGGGCTTTCTTT CASSLQTTRAFF